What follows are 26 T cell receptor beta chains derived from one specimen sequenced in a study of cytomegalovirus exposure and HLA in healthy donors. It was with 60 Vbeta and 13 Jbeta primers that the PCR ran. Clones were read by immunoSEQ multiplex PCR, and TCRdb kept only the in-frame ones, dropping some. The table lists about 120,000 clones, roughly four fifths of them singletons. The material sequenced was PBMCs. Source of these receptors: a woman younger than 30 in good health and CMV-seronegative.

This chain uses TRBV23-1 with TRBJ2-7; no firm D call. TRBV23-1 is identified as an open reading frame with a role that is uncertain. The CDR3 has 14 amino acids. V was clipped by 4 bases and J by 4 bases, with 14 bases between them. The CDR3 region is CASSRHRRFYEQYF. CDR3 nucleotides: TGCGCCAGCAGTCGGCACCGCCGATTTTACGAGCAGTACTTC.

Here the CDR3 reads CASKTGNTEAFF. The CDR3 region has the DNA TGTGCCAGCAAGACAGGGAACACTGAAGCTTTCTTT. The chain is built from TRBV19 and TRBJ1-1; TRBD1 is a possible D gene (6 bases). The germline gives CDR1 LNHDA, CDR2 SQIVND (reference sequence). The CDR3 runs 12 residues. Trimming stripped 9 bases from V and 1 base from J, with 9 bases between.

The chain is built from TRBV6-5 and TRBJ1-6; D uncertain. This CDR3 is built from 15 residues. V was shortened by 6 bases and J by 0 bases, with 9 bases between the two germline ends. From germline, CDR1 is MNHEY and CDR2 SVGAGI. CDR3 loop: CASSPSSSYNSPLHF. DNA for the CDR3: TGTGCCAGCAGCCCTAGTAGCTCCTATAATTCACCCCTCCACTTT.

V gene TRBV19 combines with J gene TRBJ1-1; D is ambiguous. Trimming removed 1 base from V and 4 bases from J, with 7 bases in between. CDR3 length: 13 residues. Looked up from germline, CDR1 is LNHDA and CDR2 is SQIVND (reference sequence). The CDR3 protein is CASSIARFTEAFF. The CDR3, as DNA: TGTGCCAGTAGTATAGCCCGTTTCACTGAAGCTTTCTTT.

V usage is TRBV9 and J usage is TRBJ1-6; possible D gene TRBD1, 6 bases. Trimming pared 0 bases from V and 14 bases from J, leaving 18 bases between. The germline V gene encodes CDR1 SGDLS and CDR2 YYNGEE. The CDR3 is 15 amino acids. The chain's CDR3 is CASSVGTVLEGSLHF. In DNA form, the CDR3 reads TGTGCCAGCAGCGTAGGGACAGTCCTCGAGGGATCCCTCCACTTT.

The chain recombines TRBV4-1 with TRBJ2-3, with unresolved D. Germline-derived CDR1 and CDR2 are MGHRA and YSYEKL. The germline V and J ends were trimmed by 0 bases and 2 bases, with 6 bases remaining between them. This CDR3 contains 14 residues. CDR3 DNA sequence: TGCGCCAGCAGCCAAGACCAGAACACAGATACGCAGTATTTT. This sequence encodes CASSQDQNTDTQYF.

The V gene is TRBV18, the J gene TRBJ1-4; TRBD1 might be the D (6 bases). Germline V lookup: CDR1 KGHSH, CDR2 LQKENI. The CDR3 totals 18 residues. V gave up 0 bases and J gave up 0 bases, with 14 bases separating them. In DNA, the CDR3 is TGTGCCAGCTCACCACCTTCTGGGAACAGGGCAACTAATGAAAAACTGTTTTTT. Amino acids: CASSPPSGNRATNEKLFF.

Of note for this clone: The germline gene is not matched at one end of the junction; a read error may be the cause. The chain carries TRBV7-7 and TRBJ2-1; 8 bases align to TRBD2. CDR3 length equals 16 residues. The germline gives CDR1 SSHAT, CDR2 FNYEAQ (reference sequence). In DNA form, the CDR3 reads TGTGCTAGCAGCTCCCAGCGGGGGAGTTCCTACAATGAGCAGTTCTTC. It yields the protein CASSSQRGSSYNEQFF.

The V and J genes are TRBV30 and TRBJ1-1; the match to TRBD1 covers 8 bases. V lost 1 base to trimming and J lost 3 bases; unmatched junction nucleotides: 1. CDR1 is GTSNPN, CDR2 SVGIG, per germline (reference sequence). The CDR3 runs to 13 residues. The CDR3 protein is CAWSGTGYTEAFF. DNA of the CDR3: TGTGCCTGGAGTGGGACAGGGTACACTGAAGCTTTCTTT.

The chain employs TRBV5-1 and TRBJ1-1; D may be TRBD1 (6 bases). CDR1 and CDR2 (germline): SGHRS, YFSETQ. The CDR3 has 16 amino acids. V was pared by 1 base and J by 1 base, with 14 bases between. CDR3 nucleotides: TGCGCCAGCAGCTTGAGGCGGGGGGCTCGGAACACTGAAGCTTTCTTT. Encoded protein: CASSLRRGARNTEAFF. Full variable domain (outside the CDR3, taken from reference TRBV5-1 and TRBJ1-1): KAGVTQTPRYLIKTRGQQVTLSCSPISGHRSVSWYQQTPGQGLQFLFEYFSETQRNKGNFPGRFSGRQFSNSRSEMNVSTLELGDSALYLCASSLRRGARNTEAFFGQGTRLTVV.

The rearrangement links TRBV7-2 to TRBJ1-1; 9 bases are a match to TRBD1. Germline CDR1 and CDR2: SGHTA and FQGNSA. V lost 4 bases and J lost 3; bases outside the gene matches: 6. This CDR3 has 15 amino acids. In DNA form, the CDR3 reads TGTGCCAGCAGCTCGCCCGGGACAGGGTACACTGAAGCTTTCTTT. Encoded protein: CASSSPGTGYTEAFF.

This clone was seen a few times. The CDR3 sequence is CASSLGVGSNQPQHF. The CDR3 DNA is TGCGCCAGCAGCTTGGGGGTGGGCAGCAATCAGCCCCAGCATTTT. The chain links TRBV5-1 to TRBJ1-5, with D unresolved. CDR1 and CDR2 (germline): SGHRS, YFSETQ. The CDR3 runs 15 residues. Trimming took off 0 bases at V and 1 base at J, with 8 bases between the two ends.

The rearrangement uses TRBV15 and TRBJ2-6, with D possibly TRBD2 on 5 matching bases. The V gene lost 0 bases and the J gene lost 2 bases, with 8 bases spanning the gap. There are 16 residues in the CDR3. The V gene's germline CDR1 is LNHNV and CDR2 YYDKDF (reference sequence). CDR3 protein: CATSRDRGTGANVLTF. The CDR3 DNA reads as TGTGCCACCAGCAGAGATCGGGGAACTGGGGCCAACGTCCTGACTTTC.

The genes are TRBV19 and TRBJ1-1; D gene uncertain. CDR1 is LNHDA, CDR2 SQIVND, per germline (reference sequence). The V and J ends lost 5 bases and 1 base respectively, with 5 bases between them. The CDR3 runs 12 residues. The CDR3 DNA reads TGTGCCAGTAGTCCCGGGAACACTGAAGCTTTCTTT. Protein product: CASSPGNTEAFF.

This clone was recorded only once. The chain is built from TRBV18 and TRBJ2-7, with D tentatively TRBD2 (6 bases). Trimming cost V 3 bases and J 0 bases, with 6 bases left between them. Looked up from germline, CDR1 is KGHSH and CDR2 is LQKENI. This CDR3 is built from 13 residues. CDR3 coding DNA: TGTGCCAGCTCACCGGGGGGCTCCTACGAGCAGTACTTC. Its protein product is CASSPGGSYEQYF.

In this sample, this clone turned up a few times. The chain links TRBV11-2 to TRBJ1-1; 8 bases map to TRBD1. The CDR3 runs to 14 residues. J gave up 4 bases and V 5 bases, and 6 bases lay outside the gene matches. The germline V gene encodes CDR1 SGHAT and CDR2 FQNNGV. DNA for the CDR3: TGTGCCAGCAGCACCGGACAGGGAATCACTGAAGCTTTCTTT. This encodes CASSTGQGITEAFF.

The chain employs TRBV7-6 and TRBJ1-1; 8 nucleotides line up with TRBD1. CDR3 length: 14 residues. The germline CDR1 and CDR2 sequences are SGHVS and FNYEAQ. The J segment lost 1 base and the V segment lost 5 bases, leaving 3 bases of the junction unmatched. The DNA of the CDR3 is TGTGCCAGCAGCGGGGGACAGGAGAACACTGAAGCTTTCTTT. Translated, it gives CASSGGQENTEAFF.

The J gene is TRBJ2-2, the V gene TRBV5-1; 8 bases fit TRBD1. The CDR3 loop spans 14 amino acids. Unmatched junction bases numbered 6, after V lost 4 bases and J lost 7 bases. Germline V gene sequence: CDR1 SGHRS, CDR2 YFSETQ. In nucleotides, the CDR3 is TGCGCCAGCAGCCAGCAGGGGGCAAACGGGGAGCTGTTTTTT. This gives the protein CASSQQGANGELFF. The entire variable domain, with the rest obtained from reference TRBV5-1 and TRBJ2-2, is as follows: KAGVTQTPRYLIKTRGQQVTLSCSPISGHRSVSWYQQTPGQGLQFLFEYFSETQRNKGNFPGRFSGRQFSNSRSEMNVSTLELGDSALYLCASSQQGANGELFFGEGSRLTVL.

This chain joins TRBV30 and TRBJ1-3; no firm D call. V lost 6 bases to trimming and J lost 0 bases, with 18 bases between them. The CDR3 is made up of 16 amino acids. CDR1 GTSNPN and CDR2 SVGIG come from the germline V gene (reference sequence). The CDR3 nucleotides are TGTGCCTGCTACATGGGAGTTTTGCGCTCTGGAAACACCATATATTTT. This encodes CACYMGVLRSGNTIYF. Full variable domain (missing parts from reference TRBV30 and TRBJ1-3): SQTIHQWPATLVQPVGSPLSLECTVEGTSNPNLYWYRQAAGRGLQLLFYSVGIGQISSEVPQNLSASRPQDRQFILSSKKLLLSDSGFYLCACYMGVLRSGNTIYFGEGSWLTVV.

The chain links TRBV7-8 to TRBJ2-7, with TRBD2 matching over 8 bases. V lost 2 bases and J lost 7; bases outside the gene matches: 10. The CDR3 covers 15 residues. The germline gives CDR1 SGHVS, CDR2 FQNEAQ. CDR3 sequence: CASSLSSSGGQEQYF. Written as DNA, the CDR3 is TGTGCCAGCAGCTTAAGTTCCTCGGGGGGGCAGGAGCAGTACTTC.

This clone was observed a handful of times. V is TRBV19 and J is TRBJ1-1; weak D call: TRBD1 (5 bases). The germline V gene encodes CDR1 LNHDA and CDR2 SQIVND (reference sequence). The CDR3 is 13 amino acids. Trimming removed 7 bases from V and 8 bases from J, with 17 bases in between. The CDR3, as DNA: TGTGCCAGTAACCGGGCAGGGCGGAGAGAAGCTTTCTTT. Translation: CASNRAGRREAFF.

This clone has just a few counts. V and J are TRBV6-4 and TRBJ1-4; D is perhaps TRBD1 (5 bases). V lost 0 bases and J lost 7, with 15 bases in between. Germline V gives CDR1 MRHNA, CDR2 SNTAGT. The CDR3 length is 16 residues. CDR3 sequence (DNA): TGTGCCAGCAGTGACTCGTTGCGGGGGGGAGGTGAAAAACTGTTTTTT. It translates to CASSDSLRGGGEKLFF.

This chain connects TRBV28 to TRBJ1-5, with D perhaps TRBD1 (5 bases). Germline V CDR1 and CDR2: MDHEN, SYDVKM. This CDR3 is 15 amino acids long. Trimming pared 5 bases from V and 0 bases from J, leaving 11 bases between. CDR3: CASSLGGYSNQPQHF. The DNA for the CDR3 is TGTGCCAGCAGTCTGGGGGGGTATAGCAATCAGCCCCAGCATTTT.

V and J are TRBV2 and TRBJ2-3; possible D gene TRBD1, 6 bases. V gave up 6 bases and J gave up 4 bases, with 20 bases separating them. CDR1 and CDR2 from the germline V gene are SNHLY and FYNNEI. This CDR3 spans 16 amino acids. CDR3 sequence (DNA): TGTGCCAGCAGGCCCACAGGGTCGAGACGCGCAGATACGCAGTATTTT. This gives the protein CASRPTGSRRADTQYF.

The CDR3 reads CASSLTSPPQSGGSPLHF. In DNA form, the CDR3 reads TGCGCCAGCAGCTTAACCTCCCCACCGCAATCAGGGGGATCCCCCCTCCACTTT. This rearrangement joins TRBV5-1 to TRBJ1-6; 7 bases align to TRBD1. Trimming at V came to 2 bases and at J to 13 bases, leaving 21 bases not matched to a gene. This CDR3 spans 18 amino acids. Germline V gives CDR1 SGHRS, CDR2 YFSETQ.

The CDR3 spells CASSQGQEPYEQYF. The CDR3 nucleotides are TGTGCCAGCAGCCAGGGACAGGAACCCTACGAGCAGTACTTC. The genes are TRBV7-9 and TRBJ2-7, with 8 bases identical to TRBD1. The CDR3 is made up of 14 amino acids. The V gene's germline CDR1 is SEHNR and CDR2 FQNEAQ (reference sequence). V lost 5 bases to trimming and J lost 2 bases; unmatched junction nucleotides: 5.